The rows below give T cell receptor beta chains drawn from one sample of a study of blood T cell repertoires in COVID-19. TCRdb's copy holds only in-frame clones and misses some; the assay was immunoSEQ multiplex PCR. The table shows roughly 63,000 clones, with approximately 79% occurring only once. The sample was peripheral blood. The receptors originated from a human donor in a cohort sampled during active COVID-19. Both conserved end residues are part of each CDR3. A D gene is named only where the DNA matches it firmly. Size is stated for part of the rows, as once, few or many counts, or as a class when the clone is expanded.

-,TRBD1,14,TRBJ2-5,TRBV7-2,TGTGCCAGCAGCTCCCACAGGGGCCGGGAGACCCAGTACTTC,CASSSHRGRETQYF
-,-,14,TRBJ2-1,TRBV6-1,TGTGCCAGCAGTGATGAGGCTAGAGCTCATGAGCAGTTCTTC,CASSDEARAHEQFF
-,-,11,TRBJ1-1,TRBV28,TGTGCCAGCAGCCCCAGGGCTGAAGCTTTCTTT,CASSPRAEAFF
-,-,16,TRBJ2-3,TRBV19,TGTGCCAGTAGTATAGGGCTAGCAGCTAGCACAGATACGCAGTATTTT,CASSIGLAASTDTQYF
-,TRBD1,15,TRBJ1-4,TRBV28,TGTGCCAGCAGTTTTGGCGGACAGGGTCATGAAAAACTGTTTTTT,CASSFGGQGHEKLFF
-,-,13,TRBJ2-6,TRBV24-1,TGTGCCACCAGGGGAGCCGGGGCCAACGTCCTGACTTTC,CATRGAGANVLTF
-,-,16,TRBJ2-3,TRBV2,TGTGCCAGCAGTGAAGCGCGACTACCATCCACAGATACGCAGTATTTT,CASSEARLPSTDTQYF
-,-,14,TRBJ2-3,TRBV2,TGTGCCAGCAGTGGGAGGGGGCGTGCAGATACGCAGTATTTT,CASSGRGRADTQYF
-,TRBD1,16,TRBJ2-7,TRBV7-9,TGTGCCAGCAGCACCCGGACAGGGGGCGACGACTACGAGCAGTACTTC,CASSTRTGGDDYEQYF
-,-,15,TRBJ1-4,TRBV14,TGTGCCAGCAGCCAAGTTGGGGGGACTAATGAAAAACTGTTTTTT,CASSQVGGTNEKLFF
-,-,14,TRBJ2-2,TRBV24-1,TGTGCCACCAGTGATTTGCGGGAGACCGGGGAGCTGTTTTTT,CATSDLRETGELFF
-,-,15,TRBJ2-7,TRBV10-1,TGCGCCAGCAGTGCATCAGGCTTTGAAACCTACGAGCAGTACTTC,CASSASGFETYEQYF
-,-,13,TRBJ2-2,TRBV5-1,TGCGCCAGCAGCTTCTACTCATCGGGGGAGCTGTTTTTT,CASSFYSSGELFF
-,TRBD1,13,TRBJ1-2,TRBV3-1/TRBV3-2,TGTGCCAGCAGCCAATCCGGTGGACAGGGATACACCTTC,CASSQSGGQGYTF
-,-,16,TRBJ2-5,TRBV7-2,TGTGCCAGCAGCGGCGCAGGGATTTTGGGTGCGGAGACCCAGTACTTC,CASSGAGILGAETQYF
few,TRBD2,16,TRBJ2-2,TRBV25-1,TGTGCCAGCAGTCGCATAGCGGGAACGAACACCGGGGAGCTGTTTTTT,CASSRIAGTNTGELFF
-,TRBD1,15,TRBJ2-7,TRBV6-5,TGTGCCAGCAGTTACGCAATAACAGGGGGCTACGAGCAGTACTTC,CASSYAITGGYEQYF
-,TRBD2,15,TRBJ2-7,TRBV6-5,TGTGCCAGCATGCGGCTAGCGGGAGCGGCCCACGAGCAGTACTTC,CASMRLAGAAHEQYF
-,-,14,TRBJ2-7,TRBV6-5,TGTGCCAGCATCCGGAACCCTATGTCAGGTGAGCAGTACTTC,CASIRNPMSGEQYF
few,-,14,TRBJ2-7,TRBV7-9,TGTGCCAGCACGCAGTCCGGGGTGCTTGACGAGCAGTACTTC,CASTQSGVLDEQYF
-,-,15,TRBJ2-2,TRBV4-1,TGCGCCAGCAGCCAAGGGGCTGCAAACACCGGGGAGCTGTTTTTT,CASSQGAANTGELFF
-,-,17,TRBJ2-5,TRBV11-3,TGTGCCAGCAGCCCCTCCGGGGGAGGGGAAAACAGGGCAACCCAGTACTTC,CASSPSGGGENRATQYF
-,-,12,TRBJ2-7,TRBV28,TGTGCCAGCAGTACCGGGGGTTACGAGCAGTACTTC,CASSTGGYEQYF
-,-,11,TRBJ2-7,TRBV6-5,TGTGCCAGCGCAGGGTCCTACGAGCAGTACTTC,CASAGSYEQYF
-,-,13,TRBJ1-5,TRBV24-1,TGTGCCACCAGTGATTCTACTACTCAGCCCCAGCATTTT,CATSDSTTQPQHF
-,TRBD2,15,TRBJ2-5,TRBV3-1/TRBV3-2,TGTGCCAGCAGCCAAGAGTCACTAGCGGGAGTCGCCCAGTACTTC,CASSQESLAGVAQYF
-,-,15,TRBJ2-2,TRBV29-1,TGCAGCGTCCTTCCAGGGGTCCCGAACACCGGGGAGCTGTTTTTT,CSVLPGVPNTGELFF
-,TRBD2,14,TRBJ2-1,TRBV5-6,TGTGCCAGCAGCCTAGGACTAGCGGGAAGTGAGCAGTTCTTC,CASSLGLAGSEQFF
-,TRBD1,16,TRBJ1-3,TRBV7-2,TGTGCCAGCAGCTTAGCGACAGGGCTGACTGGAAACACCATATATTTT,CASSLATGLTGNTIYF
-,-,19,TRBJ1-2,TRBV19,TGTGCCAGTAGTATCGTACTCACCGGGATATGGCTACAGGGCTATGGCTACACCTTC,CASSIVLTGIWLQGYGYTF
-,-,17,TRBJ2-1,TRBV5-4,TGTGCCAGCAGCTGGGGGACCGGGACTCACTCCTACAATGAGCAGTTCTTC,CASSWGTGTHSYNEQFF
-,-,13,TRBJ2-2,TRBV3-1/TRBV3-2,TGTGCCAGCAGCCTCCCGGGGGCCGGGGAGCTGTTTTTT,CASSLPGAGELFF
-,-,12,TRBJ2-2,TRBV28,TGTGCCAGCAGTTTATCTCCCGGGGAGCTGTTTTTT,CASSLSPGELFF
-,-,15,TRBJ2-5,TRBV15,TGTGCCACCAGCAGAGTTTCGGAGTACCAAGAGACCCAGTACTTC,CATSRVSEYQETQYF
once,-,16,TRBJ1-2,TRBV11-2,TGTGCCAGCAGCTTAATGCGTCAGGCTCCTAACTATGGCTACACCTTC,CASSLMRQAPNYGYTF
-,TRBD2,13,TRBJ2-1,TRBV10-2,TGCGCCAGTATGACTAGCGGGGGCAATGAGCAGTTCTTC,CASMTSGGNEQFF
once,TRBD1,14,TRBJ2-2,TRBV28,TGTGCCAGCAGACAGGGGGGAAACACCGGGGAGCTGTTTTTT,CASRQGGNTGELFF
-,TRBD2,15,TRBJ2-2,TRBV28,TGTGCCAGCAGTTTATGGGGTAGCGGGAGTGGTGAGCTGTTTTTT,CASSLWGSGSGELFF
-,TRBD1,16,TRBJ2-2,TRBV5-4,TGTGCCAGCAGCCTCGGACAGGGGCTTCGAACCGGGGAGCTGTTTTTT,CASSLGQGLRTGELFF
-,-,16,TRBJ1-1,TRBV6-5,TGTGCCAGCAGTTACTCGAGTACACAGGGGAACACTGAAGCTTTCTTT,CASSYSSTQGNTEAFF
-,TRBD1,17,TRBJ1-1,TRBV11-2,TGTGCCAGCAGCCGCCGGGACAGGGGGCATTTGAACACTGAAGCTTTCTTT,CASSRRDRGHLNTEAFF
-,-,15,TRBJ1-5,TRBV5-5,TGTGCCAGCAGCTTGGCCGGCACCCGGGATCAGCCCCAGCATTTT,CASSLAGTRDQPQHF
-,TRBD1,18,TRBJ2-6,TRBV28,TGTGCCAGCAGTCAGATGACAGGGGGGGTCTCTGGGGCCAACGTCCTGACTTTC,CASSQMTGGVSGANVLTF
few,TRBD1,14,TRBJ2-2,TRBV6-4,TGTGCCAGCAGTGGGACAGGGGGCGTCGGGGAGCTGTTTTTT,CASSGTGGVGELFF
-,-,15,TRBJ2-1,TRBV6-5,TGTGCCAGCAGTTACTCTAGGACTACCTACAATGAGCAGTTCTTC,CASSYSRTTYNEQFF
-,-,13,TRBJ2-5,TRBV7-2,TGTGCCAGCAGCTTAGGGTCCGGAGAGACCCAGTACTTC,CASSLGSGETQYF